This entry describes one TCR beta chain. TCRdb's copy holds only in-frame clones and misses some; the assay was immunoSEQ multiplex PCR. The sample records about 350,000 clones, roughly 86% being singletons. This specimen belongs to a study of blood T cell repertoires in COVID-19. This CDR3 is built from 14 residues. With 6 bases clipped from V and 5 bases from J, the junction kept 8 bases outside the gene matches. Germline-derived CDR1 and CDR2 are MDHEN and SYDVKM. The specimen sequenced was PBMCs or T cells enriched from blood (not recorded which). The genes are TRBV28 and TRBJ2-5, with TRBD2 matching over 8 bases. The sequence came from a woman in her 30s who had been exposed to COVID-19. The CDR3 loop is CASSSGRRGETQYF. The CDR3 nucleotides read TGTGCCAGCAGCAGCGGGAGAAGGGGGGAGACCCAGTACTTC.